This T cell receptor beta chain was sequenced during a study of T-cell memory formation after mild COVID-19. TCRdb reanalysed the 5' RACE reads using MiXCR and keeps one entry per CDR3 protein. The sample consists of hundreds of thousands of distinct CDR3 sequences, about 18% of them appearing once. The V gene's germline CDR1 is SGHVS and CDR2 FQNEAQ. The CDR3 consists of 14 residues. V shed 1 base and J shed 0 bases, with 7 bases lying between them. V usage is TRBV7-8 and J usage is TRBJ2-7; no reliable D call. Sequenced: PBMCs or a T cell subset sorted from them (not recorded which). The source is an adult woman who had mild COVID-19 (a few samples of this study predate the infection). Cell type and time point are not known. The CDR3 loop reads CASSLERISYEQYF. CDR3 DNA: TGTGCCAGCAGCTTAGAGAGGATCTCCTACGAGCAGTACTTC.